This T cell receptor (beta chain) was identified during a study of blood T cell repertoires in COVID-19 (TCRdb year 2020). Regarding the study in general: Samples covering the acute and convalescent phases of COVID-19 were provided by collaborators in the United States, Italy and Spain. The prospective study material was composed of cDNA or gDNA derived from T cells, B-cell-depleted T cells, or PBMCs. Subjects who had been exposed to COVID-19, were actively infected with it, or had recovered from it provided the deeply sampled blood TCRbeta repertoires that made up the dataset. A freely available public database, intended as a resource for researchers studying the immune response to SARS-CoV-2, is where the repertoires were released. The samples were drawn from the first 160 participants of the ongoing ImmuneRACE study and from over 950 subjects provided by 6 global collaborators. The sample metadata nearly always contained a de-identified subject ID, COVID-19 status, age in years and sex. Where HLA class I and class II types were available, the types were taken from metadata supplied by the sample provider, not from assay-based typing.

The collaborating institutions used their own protocols to collect whole blood in K2EDTA tubes. For TCRbeta analysis, collaborators shipped samples in one of three forms: frozen whole blood, isolated PBMCs, or DNA extracted from either of those sample types. Broader findings and caveats from the paper: How much clinical and demographic metadata was included differed by source and by participant, and the metadata was provided uncurated.

For this clone: Its target antigen remains unknown. There are no base qualities to consult, and no much larger clone falls within one base.

TCRbeta CDR3 regions were amplified from genomic DNA using the immunoSEQ Assay, a bias-controlled multiplex PCR. On the study's bioinformatics: The number of nucleated cells in each sample was estimated from the amplification of reference gene primers within the assay. Sequence reads were collapsed and filtered to measure the absolute abundance of every unique TCRbeta CDR3 rearrangement. For each sample, productive Simpson clonality was calculated by taking the square root of Simpson's diversity index across productive rearrangements. TCRdb took this table from immuneACCESS and kept in-frame rearrangements with V and J called. Such tables lack part of the clones; where checked against another copy, unresolved V genes explain under half of the gap, and the rest is unexplained. V, J and clone size were drawn from that table, and D and trimming were deduced from the DNA. Present in this sample are 95,000 to 130,000 clones, roughly four fifths of which were seen just once. The ten largest clones represent just under 7.5% of the sample.

V is reduced by 3 bases and J by 7 bases, leaving a spacing of 13 bases between them. The CDR3 spans 14 residues, from the cysteine through the phenylalanine. Kept here is only the CDR3 DNA, which spans 42 bases and is read in frame from base 1. Taken from the germline V gene, the CDR1 and CDR2 loops are KGHSH and LQKENI. This clonotype was sampled from a man in his 70s with active or convalescent COVID-19. This chain is built from TRBV18 and TRBJ2-1, and perhaps TRBD1 as D gene, on 6 matching bases. Input material: peripheral blood. In nucleotides, the sequence is TGTGCCAGCTCACCCGATACAGGGAAGAATGAGCAGTTCTTC. The encoded protein is CASSPDTGKNEQFF. When the CDR3 is completed using the reference TRBV18 and TRBJ2-1 genes on either side, the full variable domain is NAGVMQNPRHLVRRRGQEARLRCSPMKGHSHVYWYRQLPEEGLKFMVYLQKENIIDESGMPKERFSAEFPKEGPSILRIQQVVRGDSAAYFCASSPDTGKNEQFFGPGTRLTVL.